The 3 T cell receptor beta chains listed next were all sequenced from one sample in a study of T cells after yellow fever vaccination. TCRdb re-analysed the 5' RACE reads in MiXCR, keeping a single row per CDR3 protein. The sample holds roughly 26,000 distinct CDR3 sequences, 5.5% seen once. Here the sequenced sample was PBMCs, either bulk or a sorted T-cell subset (CD4+, CD8+, memory, or dextramer-sorted; not recorded which), taken 15 days after the yellow fever booster vaccination. The receptors originated from a man aged 25-45 years who received the YFV17D yellow fever vaccine.

The sample holds many counts of this clonotype. One end of the junction fails to match germline, which may point to a read error. The chain carries TRBV19 and TRBJ2-1; no definite D call. Germline V CDR1 and CDR2: LNHDA, SQIVND (reference sequence). This CDR3 region has 13 residues. CDR3 in amino acids: CASSIGSRPPAVF. The CDR3 region has the DNA TGTGCCAGTAGTATAGGCTCCCGGCCCCCCGCAGTCTTC. The full variable domain, its missing parts supplied by reference TRBV19 and TRBJ2-1, is DGGITQSPKYLFRKEGQNVTLSCEQNLNHDAMYWYRQDPGQGLRLIYYSQIVNDFQKGDIAEGYSVSREKKESFPLTVTSAQKNPTAFYLCASSIGSRPPAVFGPGTRLTVL.

This clonotype was picked up many times. This chain joins TRBV12-3 or TRBV12-4 and TRBJ1-1; D is unresolved. V was clipped by 6 bases and J by 2 bases, with 7 bases between them. This CDR3 region has 12 residues. The CDR3 nucleotides are TGTGCCAGCAGCAGGAGTAACACTGAAGCTTTCTTT. This sequence encodes CASSRSNTEAFF.

With regard to this clonotype: This sequence may be a read error, since a much larger clone differs from it by one base. The chain is built from TRBV12-3 or TRBV12-4 and TRBJ2-2, with D unresolved. The CDR3 covers 13 residues. The CDR3 bases are TGTGACAGCAGTCCGTCTCTCACCGGGGAGCTGTTTTTT. It specifies CDSSPSLTGELFF.